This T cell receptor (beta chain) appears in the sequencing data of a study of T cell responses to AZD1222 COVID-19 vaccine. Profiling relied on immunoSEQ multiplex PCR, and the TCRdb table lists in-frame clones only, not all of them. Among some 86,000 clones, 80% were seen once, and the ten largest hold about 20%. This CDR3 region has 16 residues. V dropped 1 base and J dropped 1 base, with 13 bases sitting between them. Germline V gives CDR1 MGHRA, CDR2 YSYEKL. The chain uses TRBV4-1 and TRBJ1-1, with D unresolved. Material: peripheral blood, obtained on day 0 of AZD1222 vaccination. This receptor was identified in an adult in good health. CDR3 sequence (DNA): TGCGCCAGCAGCCAAGGATTCTTCGTCCCGAACACTGAAGCTTTCTTT. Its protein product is CASSQGFFVPNTEAFF.